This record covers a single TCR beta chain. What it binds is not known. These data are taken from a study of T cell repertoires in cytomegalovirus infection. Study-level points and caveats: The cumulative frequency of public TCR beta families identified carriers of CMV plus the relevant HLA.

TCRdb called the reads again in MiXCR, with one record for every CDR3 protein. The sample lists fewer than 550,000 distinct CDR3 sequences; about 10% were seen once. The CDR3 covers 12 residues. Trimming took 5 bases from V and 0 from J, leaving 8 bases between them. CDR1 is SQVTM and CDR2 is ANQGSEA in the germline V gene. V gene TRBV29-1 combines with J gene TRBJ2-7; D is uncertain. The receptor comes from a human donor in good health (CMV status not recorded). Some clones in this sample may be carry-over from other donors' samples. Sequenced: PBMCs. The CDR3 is CSVRTSSYEQYF. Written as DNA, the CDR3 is TGCAGCGTTCGGACCAGCTCCTACGAGCAGTACTTC.